Listed below are T cell receptor beta chains from one sample, sequenced in a study of blood T cell repertoires in COVID-19. Only in-frame clones appear in the TCRdb table, and some are missing; sequencing was by immunoSEQ multiplex PCR. Among some 45,000 clones listed, around 85% were seen once. Source material: peripheral blood. These receptors originate from a human donor in a cohort sampled during active COVID-19. Each CDR3 is given with its conserved first and last residue. Fields, in order: CDR3 length, D gene, clone size, V gene, J gene, CDR3 protein, CDR3 DNA. A D gene is named only where the DNA matches it firmly. The size field is filled for only some rows; it gives once, few, many or a size class.

>17|-|-|TRBV6-1|TRBJ1-5
CASSEGEGRYSNQPQHF
TGTGCCAGCAGTGAAGGGGAGGGCCGATATAGCAATCAGCCCCAGCATTTT
>18|-|-|TRBV20-1|TRBJ1-5
CSASMGQVAGASNQPQHF
TGCAGTGCTAGTATGGGTCAGGTGGCGGGGGCTAGCAATCAGCCCCAGCATTTT
>15|-|-|TRBV2|TRBJ2-7
CASILDSYSSYEQYF
TGTGCCAGCATCTTGGACAGCTACAGCTCCTACGAGCAGTACTTC
>14|TRBD1|few|TRBV3-1/TRBV3-2|TRBJ1-2
CASSARQGNYGYTF
TGTGCCAGCAGCGCGAGACAGGGGAACTATGGCTACACCTTC
>15|TRBD2|-|TRBV6-4|TRBJ2-3
CASSVTSGGADTQYF
TGTGCCAGCAGTGTAACTAGCGGGGGGGCAGATACGCAGTATTTT
>15|-|once|TRBV2|TRBJ1-5
CASRWQGNSNQPQHF
TGTGCCAGCAGATGGCAGGGGAATTCCAATCAGCCCCAGCATTTT
>13|-|-|TRBV10-3|TRBJ1-6
CAINSNPNSPLHF
TGTGCCATCAACAGCAACCCTAATTCACCCCTCCACTTT
>14|TRBD1|few|TRBV4-2|TRBJ1-1
CASRPGQMNTEAFF
TGTGCCAGCAGACCGGGACAGATGAACACTGAAGCTTTCTTT
>15|-|-|TRBV3-1/TRBV3-2|TRBJ1-2
CASSQYTRGRYGYTF
TGTGCCAGCAGCCAATATACTCGTGGGAGGTATGGCTACACCTTC
>14|-|-|TRBV28|TRBJ2-7
CASRWTASTYEQYF
TGTGCCAGCAGATGGACAGCCAGCACCTACGAGCAGTACTTC
>13|-|-|TRBV19|TRBJ2-7
CASSIDTSTEQYF
TGTGCCAGTAGTATAGACACTAGCACCGAGCAGTACTTC
>15|TRBD1|few|TRBV7-8|TRBJ1-2
CASSRDRGQGYGYTF
TGTGCCAGCAGCCGAGACAGGGGGCAAGGCTATGGCTACACCTTC
>13|-|-|TRBV19|TRBJ2-7
CASSMAQGYEQYF
TGTGCCAGTAGTATGGCGCAGGGCTACGAGCAGTACTTC
>15|TRBD1|-|TRBV5-1|TRBJ2-5
CASSLAGQGAGTQYF
TGCGCCAGCAGCTTGGCGGGACAGGGGGCTGGGACCCAGTACTTC
>13|-|-|TRBV12-3/TRBV12-4|TRBJ1-1
CASSFNRDPEAFF
TGTGCCAGCAGTTTCAACAGGGACCCTGAAGCTTTCTTT
>14|-|-|TRBV28|TRBJ1-6
CASSLRTDNSPLHF
TGTGCCAGCAGTTTGAGGACTGATAATTCACCCCTCCACTTT
>15|TRBD1|-|TRBV3-1/TRBV3-2|TRBJ1-4
CASSHGTGGREKLFF
TGTGCCAGCAGCCACGGGACAGGGGGCCGTGAAAAACTGTTTTTT
>15|TRBD2|-|TRBV9|TRBJ2-1
CASSLSGDSYNEQFF
TGTGCCAGCAGCCTTAGCGGGGACTCCTACAATGAGCAGTTCTTC
>14|-|once|TRBV6-1|TRBJ1-2
CASSEDVRGKRYTF
TGTGCCAGCAGTGAAGACGTCCGGGGAAAGCGCTACACCTTC
>15|TRBD2|-|TRBV2|TRBJ2-2
CASKGTSGVTGELFF
TGTGCCAGCAAGGGGACTAGCGGGGTTACCGGGGAGCTGTTTTTT
>12|-|-|TRBV5-4|TRBJ2-5
CASSVVQETQYF
TGTGCCAGCAGCGTCGTCCAAGAGACCCAGTACTTC
>13|TRBD1|once|TRBV12-3/TRBV12-4|TRBJ1-6
CASSPNRGSPLHF
TGTGCCAGCAGCCCAAACAGGGGTTCACCCCTCCACTTT
>13|-|once|TRBV7-6|TRBJ2-5
CASSLTGMETQYF
TGTGCCAGCAGCTTAACGGGAATGGAGACCCAGTACTTC
>14|TRBD2|-|TRBV19|TRBJ2-3
CASSSLAGKDTQYF
TGTGCCAGTAGTTCCCTAGCGGGGAAAGATACGCAGTATTTT
>11|-|-|TRBV28|TRBJ2-3
CASSFKDTQYF
TGTGCCAGCAGTTTCAAAGATACGCAGTATTTT
>17|-|-|TRBV5-1|TRBJ2-1
CASSLAGQGNVWSEQFF
TGCGCCAGCAGCTTGGCAGGGCAGGGGAATGTGTGGAGTGAGCAGTTCTTC
>16|TRBD1|-|TRBV7-2|TRBJ1-5
CASSPNPDRANQPQHF
TGTGCCAGCAGCCCAAACCCGGACAGGGCCAATCAGCCCCAGCATTTT
>19|-|-|TRBV19|TRBJ2-7
CASSMTGQGVGRGGGKQYF
TGTGCCAGTAGTATGACCGGCCAGGGAGTGGGTCGTGGTGGCGGGAAGCAGTACTTC
>16|TRBD1|-|TRBV15|TRBJ2-5
CATSRETTGGGETQYF
TGTGCCACCAGCAGAGAAACTACAGGGGGTGGGGAGACCCAGTACTTC
>16|TRBD1|-|TRBV7-9|TRBJ1-2
CASSWGVPGQTYGYTF
TGTGCCAGCAGCTGGGGGGTGCCGGGACAGACCTATGGCTACACCTTC
>15|TRBD2|-|TRBV7-2|TRBJ2-5
CASSFPSGGVETQYF
TGTGCCAGCAGTTTCCCCAGCGGGGGGGTAGAGACCCAGTACTTC
>17|TRBD1|-|TRBV11-2|TRBJ1-5
CASSFAPTGDYNQPQHF
TGTGCCAGCAGCTTCGCCCCGACAGGGGACTACAATCAGCCCCAGCATTTT
>14|-|-|TRBV19|TRBJ1-5
CASSISSSNQPQHF
TGTGCCAGTAGTATAAGCTCGAGCAATCAGCCCCAGCATTTT
>16|TRBD2|-|TRBV7-8|TRBJ2-5
CASSFGLAGTTETQYF
TGTGCCAGCAGCTTCGGACTAGCGGGGACGACGGAGACCCAGTACTTC
>15|-|-|TRBV27|TRBJ2-5
CASSNWGNGGETQYF
TGTGCCAGCAGTAACTGGGGCAATGGGGGGGAGACCCAGTACTTC
>14|-|-|TRBV5-5|TRBJ1-5
CASSLEEANQPQHF
TGTGCCAGCAGCTTGGAGGAGGCAAATCAGCCCCAGCATTTT
>15|-|once|TRBV18|TRBJ2-3
CASSPIGQSTDTQYF
TGTGCCAGCTCACCCATAGGACAGAGCACAGATACGCAGTATTTT
>12|TRBD2|-|TRBV29-1|TRBJ2-7
CSVGGGGYEQYF
TGCAGCGTTGGGGGCGGGGGTTACGAGCAGTACTTC
>21|-|-|TRBV12-2|TRBJ2-1
CASRLAEGVAGGGDSYNEQFF
TGTGCAAGTCGCTTAGCAGAGGGGGTAGCGGGGGGCGGAGACTCCTACAATGAGCAGTTCTTC
>13|TRBD1|-|TRBV5-1|TRBJ2-7
CASSSRDSYEQYF
TGCGCCAGCAGCTCCCGGGACAGTTACGAGCAGTACTTC
>14|-|-|TRBV6-5|TRBJ1-1
CASSYGAESTEAFF
TGTGCCAGCAGTTACGGGGCAGAAAGCACTGAAGCTTTCTTT
>15|-|-|TRBV5-6|TRBJ2-7
CASSLLGQGPYEQYF
TGTGCCAGCAGCTTGTTGGGGCAGGGGCCCTACGAGCAGTACTTC
>12|-|-|TRBV19|TRBJ2-5
CASSAPYETQYF
TGTGCCAGTAGCGCTCCCTACGAGACCCAGTACTTC
>16|-|medium-sized|TRBV14|TRBJ2-1
CASSLDWASSYNEQFF
TGTGCCAGCAGCCTGGACTGGGCGAGCTCCTACAATGAGCAGTTCTTC
>15|TRBD1|-|TRBV5-4|TRBJ1-5
CASSLGTGVNQPQHF
TGTGCCAGCAGCCTAGGGACAGGTGTAAATCAGCCCCAGCATTTT
>13|TRBD2|-|TRBV13|TRBJ2-5
CASSLGGEETQYF
TGTGCCAGCAGCCTTGGGGGGGAAGAGACCCAGTACTTC